This T cell receptor beta chain was profiled in a study of OX40 agonist ivuxolimab in advanced cancers. Across the study: Checkpoint inhibitors had been given previously to about 38% of patients.

V trimming: 5 bases; J trimming: 5 bases; junction bases outside the gene matches: 6. This CDR3 comprises 15 residues. CDR1 is SGHTA and CDR2 is FQGNSA in the germline V gene. Assay: immunoSEQ multiplex PCR; the TCRdb copy retains only in-frame clones and omits some. The table includes 80,000 or so clones, approximately 85% detected once. Source: CD4+ or CD8+ T cells sorted from blood, taken in a trial of the OX40 agonist ivuxolimab. The receptor was derived from an adult with an advanced solid tumor such as melanoma, head and neck, liver or kidney cancer. J is TRBJ2-1 and V is TRBV7-2, with 10 nucleotides matching TRBD1. This CDR3 reads CASSATGGRDNEQFF. In nucleotides, the CDR3 is TGTGCCAGCAGCGCGACAGGGGGCCGCGACAATGAGCAGTTCTTC.